The sample holds many counts of the clone carrying this T cell receptor (beta chain). Its target is not known. The sample comes from a study of CD8+CD57+ T cells in acquired aplastic anemia. Background on the study: DNA from sorted CD4+ and CD8+ cells averaged about 3.2 ug. General study points: Patients did not significantly differ from controls in CD8+ Simpson's diversity. There were over 25 CD8+ CDR3 sequences that occurred in both patients and controls.

According to the study, genomic DNA was the template for TCR beta VDJ and CDR3 profiling. From the reads, TCRdb called clonotypes with MiXCR, one entry per CDR3 protein. Of some 170,000 distinct CDR3 sequences listed, around 48% were seen once; the top ten hold about 1%. The CDR3 contains 14 residues. The germline V gene has CDR1 SNHLY and CDR2 FYNNEI. Trimming took 3 bases from V and 9 from J; bases not matched to a gene: 3. Previously, flow cytometry had revealed CD8+CD57+ cell expansion in the patients chosen for sequencing. Sequencing was done on a sample of sorted CD4+, CD8+, or CD8+CD57+ T cells (not recorded which) from PBMCs. The chain employs TRBV2 and TRBJ2-1, with 12 bases fitting TRBD1. The clonotype originates from a human donor with aplastic anemia. This CDR3 reads CASSEGQGAGEQFF. The CDR3 coding sequence is TGTGCCAGCAGTGAGGGACAGGGGGCAGGTGAGCAGTTCTTC.